A single sample gave rise to the 16 T cell receptor beta chains below, sequenced in a study of neurological immune-mediated disorders. MiXCR, run by TCRdb on the 5' RACE reads, gives a single entry per CDR3 protein. The sample lists 50,000 to 75,000 distinct CDR3 sequences, roughly 4% occurring once. Sample: PBMCs. The receptors derive from a man aged 50-59 years with multiple sclerosis.

This clonotype was recorded at least ten times. The chain combines TRBV3-1 with TRBJ2-5, with no clear D. V lost 3 bases to trimming and J lost 4 bases, with 9 bases between them. CDR1 LGHDT and CDR2 YNNKEL come from the germline V gene (reference sequence). The CDR3 totals 13 residues. DNA of the CDR3: TGTGCCAGCAGCCATGCGACCGGAGAGACCCAGTACTTC. Encoded protein: CASSHATGETQYF.

This clonotype was seen repeatedly, ten times or more. This sequence joins TRBV12-3 or TRBV12-4 and TRBJ2-5; no firm D call. The CDR3 extends over 13 amino acids. With 2 bases removed from V and 5 bases from J, the gap between germline ends came to 9 bases. The CDR3 protein is CASSLYGRETQYF. CDR3 nucleotide sequence: TGTGCCAGCAGTTTATACGGGCGGGAGACCCAGTACTTC.

This clonotype was observed at least ten times. The chain recombines TRBV18 with TRBJ2-4, with D perhaps given as TRBD1 or TRBD2 (5 bases each). The CDR3 runs to 14 residues. V gave up 2 bases and J gave up 9 bases, with 14 bases separating them. The germline CDR1 and CDR2 sequences are KGHSH and LQKENI. The DNA of the CDR3 is TGTGCCAGCTCACCAACACCTCAGGGAGCCATTCAGTACTTC. Translated: CASSPTPQGAIQYF.

There are a few counts of this clonotype. The chain employs TRBV18 and TRBJ2-6, with unresolved D. The CDR3 consists of 15 residues. V dropped 1 base and J dropped 2 bases, with 6 bases sitting between them. Per germline, CDR1 KGHSH and CDR2 LQKENI. CDR3 bases: TGTGCCAGCTCACCACGAGGTCCTGGGGCCAACGTCCTGACTTTC. The encoded protein is CASSPRGPGANVLTF.

This clonotype was seen a few times. The chain combines TRBV7-2 with TRBJ2-1; TRBD2 agrees at 13 bases. Germline V lookup: CDR1 SGHTA, CDR2 FQGNSA. After removal of 5 bases from V and 3 bases from J, the junction contained 10 bases not matched to a gene. This CDR3 is 18 amino acids long. The CDR3 DNA reads TGTGCCAGCAGCCTCATAGTCGGACTAGCGGGGGACTACAATGAGCAGTTCTTC. Protein product: CASSLIVGLAGDYNEQFF.

This clonotype appeared many times. This rearrangement joins TRBV5-1 to TRBJ2-2; perhaps TRBD2 as D (5 bases). This CDR3 comprises 16 residues. V shed 5 bases and J shed 0 bases, with 14 bases lying between them. CDR1 SGHRS and CDR2 YFSETQ come from the germline V gene. CDR3: CASSRRAFSNTGELFF. The CDR3 DNA follows: TGCGCCAGCAGTAGGCGGGCCTTCTCGAACACCGGGGAGCTGTTTTTT.

There are many counts of this clonotype. The genes are TRBV5-1 and TRBJ1-4, with unresolved D. CDR1 is SGHRS and CDR2 is YFSETQ in the germline V gene. The ends were cut back, 0 bases at V and 0 bases at J, with 15 bases in the middle. The CDR3 is made up of 18 amino acids. Here the CDR3 DNA reads TGCGCCAGCAGCTTGGTCCCCTACAGCCTAGCAACTAATGAAAAACTGTTTTTT. Its protein is CASSLVPYSLATNEKLFF. Combining the CDR3 with reference TRBV5-1 and TRBJ1-4 gives the whole variable domain KAGVTQTPRYLIKTRGQQVTLSCSPISGHRSVSWYQQTPGQGLQFLFEYFSETQRNKGNFPGRFSGRQFSNSRSEMNVSTLELGDSALYLCASSLVPYSLATNEKLFFGSGTQLSVL.

This clonotype was observed many times. The chain links TRBV25-1 to TRBJ1-5, with D possibly TRBD1 on 5 matching bases. The CDR3 runs to 14 residues. Trimming stripped 4 bases from V and 4 bases from J, with 11 bases between. Germline V gene sequence: CDR1 MGHDK, CDR2 SYGVNS. CDR3: CASSGTGGNQPQHF. Here the CDR3 DNA reads TGTGCCAGCAGTGGCACCGGGGGAAATCAGCCCCAGCATTTT. The variable domain in full, completed from reference TRBV25-1 and TRBJ1-5, reads EADIYQTPRYLVIGTGKKITLECSQTMGHDKMYWYQQDPGMELHLIHYSYGVNSTEKGDLSSESTVSRIRTEHFPLTLESARPSHTSQYLCASSGTGGNQPQHFGDGTRLSIL.

At least ten counts were recorded for this clonotype. The chain couples TRBV27 to TRBJ1-1; D gene unclear. Germline V gene lookup returns CDR1 MNHEY and CDR2 SMNVEV (reference sequence). V lost 1 base, J lost 4 bases, and 10 bases lay in between. The CDR3 length is 14 residues. CDR3 residues: CASSLFPGITEAFF. CDR3 sequence (DNA): TGTGCCAGCAGTTTATTTCCGGGCATCACTGAAGCTTTCTTT.

The gene calls are TRBV7-6 and TRBJ1-2; D remains ambiguous. V dropped 1 base and J dropped 4 bases, with 10 bases sitting between them. There are 14 residues in the CDR3. Germline CDR1 SGHVS, CDR2 FNYEAQ. CDR3 residues: CASSLGRGTYGYTF. The CDR3 bases are TGTGCCAGCAGCTTAGGGCGGGGTACCTATGGCTACACCTTC. Full variable domain (missing parts from reference TRBV7-6 and TRBJ1-2): GAGVSQSPRYKVTKRGQDVALRCDPISGHVSLYWYRQALGQGPEFLTYFNYEAQQDKSGLPNDRFSAERPEGSISTLTIQRTEQRDSAMYRCASSLGRGTYGYTFGSGTRLTVV.

This clonotype was seen ten or more times. The V call is TRBV12-3 or TRBV12-4, the J call TRBJ2-5; 11 bases line up with TRBD1. The junction had 8 bases not matched to a gene; V was cut back by 6 bases and J by 5 bases. This CDR3 is 15 amino acids long. The CDR3 spells CASSHRDRGRETQYF. The DNA of the CDR3 is TGTGCCAGCAGCCACCGGGACAGGGGGAGGGAGACCCAGTACTTC.

The table lists this clonotype with many counts. The V and J genes are TRBV7-8 and TRBJ1-6; D unclear. This CDR3 region has 12 residues. V was pared by 6 bases and J by 6 bases, with 6 bases between. In germline, CDR1 is SGHVS, CDR2 FQNEAQ. This CDR3 is CASRLPNSPLHF. As DNA, the CDR3 is TGTGCCAGCAGATTACCTAATTCACCCCTCCACTTT.

The sample holds many counts of this clonotype. The rearrangement uses TRBV5-1 and TRBJ2-5; D unclear. Per germline, CDR1 SGHRS and CDR2 YFSETQ. CDR3 length: 11 amino acids. The V and J ends lost 4 bases and 2 bases respectively, with 3 bases between them. This CDR3 reads CASSHQETQYF. CDR3 sequence (DNA): TGCGCCAGCAGCCATCAAGAGACCCAGTACTTC.

This clonotype was picked up many times. This chain connects TRBV20-1 to TRBJ2-1; D might be TRBD1 or TRBD2, each matching 6 bases. Germline V CDR1 and CDR2: DFQATT, SNEGSKA (reference sequence). The CDR3 is 15 amino acids. The V end lost 5 bases, the J end lost 7 bases, and 21 bases lay between the germline ends. Here the CDR3 reads CSAHTFGGLGNEQFF. As DNA, the CDR3 is TGCAGTGCTCACACCTTTGGGGGGCTGGGAAATGAGCAGTTCTTC.

This clonotype was seen ten or more times. The chain employs TRBV6-5 and TRBJ2-3; weak D call: TRBD2 (5 bases). Per germline, CDR1 MNHEY and CDR2 SVGAGI. The CDR3 length is 16 residues. V was shortened by 6 bases and J by 5 bases, with 21 bases between the two germline ends. The CDR3 loop is CASSPKGPPAGDTQYF. CDR3 bases: TGTGCCAGCAGCCCAAAAGGACCCCCGGCGGGAGATACGCAGTATTTT.

This clonotype came up many times. V is TRBV12-3 or TRBV12-4 and J is TRBJ2-7; TRBD2 aligns across 11 bases. Trimming took 6 bases from V and 4 from J; bases not matched to a gene: 11. CDR3 length: 16 amino acids. CDR3 in DNA: TGTGCCAGCAGGATAGCGGGGGGGGCTTTCCGATACGAGCAGTACGTC. Protein: CASRIAGGAFRYEQYV.